A selection of T cell receptor beta chains follows, all from one sample in a study of technical replicates of blood from a handful of donors. Method: immunoSEQ multiplex PCR; TCRdb's copy keeps in-frame clones and lacks some. The table has roughly 76,000 clones, 86% seen once. The sequenced sample consisted of PBMCs. The receptors were sampled from a human donor in good health. Some clones in this sample may be carry-over from other donors' samples. The CDR3 runs from the conserved cysteine through the conserved F or W. The D gene is left open where the match is weak. Rows give clone size only sometimes, using once, few, many, or a class for an expanded clone.

d_gene: -; abundance: once; v_gene: TRBV4-3; j_gene: TRBJ2-7; CDR3nt: TGCGCCAGCAGCCACCTAGCTTGCGAGCAGTACTTC; CDR3aa: CASSHLACEQYF
d_gene: -; abundance: -; v_gene: TRBV6-5; j_gene: TRBJ2-6; CDR3nt: TGTGCCAGCAGTTACCTTGACTTGTCTGGGGCCAACGTCCTGACTTTC; CDR3aa: CASSYLDLSGANVLTF
d_gene: -; abundance: -; v_gene: TRBV4-1; j_gene: TRBJ2-3; CDR3nt: TGCGCCAGCAGCCCTACCCTAGTAGAAAGCACAGATACGCAGTATTTT; CDR3aa: CASSPTLVESTDTQYF
d_gene: TRBD2; abundance: -; v_gene: TRBV7-3; j_gene: TRBJ2-3; CDR3nt: TGTGCCAGCAGCCGTCGGGGGACTAGCGGGGGATCAACAGATACGCAGTATTTT; CDR3aa: CASSRRGTSGGSTDTQYF
d_gene: -; abundance: -; v_gene: TRBV7-6; j_gene: TRBJ2-6; CDR3nt: TGTGCCAGCAGACTCAGGGTCGGGGCCAACGTCCTGACTTTC; CDR3aa: CASRLRVGANVLTF
d_gene: -; abundance: once; v_gene: TRBV5-6; j_gene: TRBJ2-3; CDR3nt: TGTGCCAGCAGCAGGAGGACCGAACGGCAGGGCACAGATACGCAGTATTTT; CDR3aa: CASSRRTERQGTDTQYF
d_gene: TRBD2; abundance: -; v_gene: TRBV29-1; j_gene: TRBJ2-4; CDR3nt: TGCAGCGTTGAACGTGGACTAGCGGGAGAGACCAAAAACATTCAGTACTTC; CDR3aa: CSVERGLAGETKNIQYF
d_gene: -; abundance: -; v_gene: TRBV21-1; j_gene: TRBJ2-5; CDR3nt: TGTGCCAGCAGCAAAGCCACTGCTAGCGGGAGGTACCAAGAGACCCAGTACTTC; CDR3aa: CASSKATASGRYQETQYF
d_gene: TRBD2; abundance: -; v_gene: TRBV7-9; j_gene: TRBJ2-2; CDR3nt: TGTGCCAGCAGCTTTACAACGGGACTAGCGACCGGGGAGCTGTTTTTT; CDR3aa: CASSFTTGLATGELFF
d_gene: TRBD1; abundance: -; v_gene: TRBV4-1; j_gene: TRBJ1-4; CDR3nt: TGCGCCAGCAGCCCGGGGACAGGGGCTTATCGACTGTTTTTT; CDR3aa: CASSPGTGAYRLFF
d_gene: -; abundance: -; v_gene: TRBV7-7; j_gene: TRBJ1-3; CDR3nt: TGTGCCAGCAGCTTAGTTATGCGGAGGGTTCCCCCTGGAAACACCATATATTTT; CDR3aa: CASSLVMRRVPPGNTIYF
d_gene: -; abundance: -; v_gene: TRBV2; j_gene: TRBJ2-7; CDR3nt: TGTGCCAGCAGGGAGAGGTACGAGCAGTACTTC; CDR3aa: CASRERYEQYF
d_gene: TRBD1; abundance: -; v_gene: TRBV5-4; j_gene: TRBJ2-5; CDR3nt: TGTGCCAGCAGCTGGACAGGACAGGGGGAGACCCAGTACTTC; CDR3aa: CASSWTGQGETQYF
d_gene: TRBD1; abundance: few; v_gene: TRBV12-5; j_gene: TRBJ2-1; CDR3nt: TGTGCTAGTGGTTTGACGAACCTGGACAGGGGGATGGATGAGCAGTTCTTC; CDR3aa: CASGLTNLDRGMDEQFF
d_gene: TRBD1; abundance: -; v_gene: TRBV5-1; j_gene: TRBJ1-6; CDR3nt: TGCGCCAGCAGCTGGGACAGGGTCTCTAATTCACCCCTCCACTTT; CDR3aa: CASSWDRVSNSPLHF
d_gene: -; abundance: -; v_gene: TRBV7-8; j_gene: TRBJ1-1; CDR3nt: TGTGCCAGCAGCTTAGGGGGCTTGAAAAGGCCCACTGAAGCTTTCTTT; CDR3aa: CASSLGGLKRPTEAFF